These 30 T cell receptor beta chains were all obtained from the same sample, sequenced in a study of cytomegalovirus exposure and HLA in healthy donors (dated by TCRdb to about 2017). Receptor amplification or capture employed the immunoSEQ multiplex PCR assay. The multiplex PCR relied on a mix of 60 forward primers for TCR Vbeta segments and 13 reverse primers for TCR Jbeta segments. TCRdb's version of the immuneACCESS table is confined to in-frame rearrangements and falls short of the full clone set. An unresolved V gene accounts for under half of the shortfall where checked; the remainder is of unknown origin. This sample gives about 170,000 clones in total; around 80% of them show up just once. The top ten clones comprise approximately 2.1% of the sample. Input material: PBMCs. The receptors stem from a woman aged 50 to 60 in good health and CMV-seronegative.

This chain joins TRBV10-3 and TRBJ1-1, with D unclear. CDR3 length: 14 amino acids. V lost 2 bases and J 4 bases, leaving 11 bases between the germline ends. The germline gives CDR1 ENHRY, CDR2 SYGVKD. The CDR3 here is CAISEPGGATEAFF. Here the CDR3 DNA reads TGTGCCATCAGTGAGCCGGGAGGTGCCACTGAAGCTTTCTTT.

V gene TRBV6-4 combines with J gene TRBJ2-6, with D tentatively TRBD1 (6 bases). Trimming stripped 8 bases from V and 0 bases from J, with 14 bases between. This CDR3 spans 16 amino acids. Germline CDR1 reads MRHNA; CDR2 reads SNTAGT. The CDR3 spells CASAPQGNSGANVLTF. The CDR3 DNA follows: TGTGCCAGCGCACCTCAGGGGAACTCTGGGGCCAACGTCCTGACTTTC.

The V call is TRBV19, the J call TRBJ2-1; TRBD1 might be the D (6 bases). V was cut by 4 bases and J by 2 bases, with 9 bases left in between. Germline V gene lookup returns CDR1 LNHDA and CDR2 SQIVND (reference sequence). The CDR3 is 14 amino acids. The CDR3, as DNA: TGTGCCAGTAGTACCGGGACACCCTACAATGAGCAGTTCTTC. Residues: CASSTGTPYNEQFF.

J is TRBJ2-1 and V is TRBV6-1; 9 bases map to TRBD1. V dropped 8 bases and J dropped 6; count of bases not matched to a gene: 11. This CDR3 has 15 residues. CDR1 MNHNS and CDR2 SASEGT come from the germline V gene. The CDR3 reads CASRFRDRVVNEQFF. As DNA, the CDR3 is TGTGCCAGCCGCTTCCGGGACAGGGTGGTCAATGAGCAGTTCTTC.

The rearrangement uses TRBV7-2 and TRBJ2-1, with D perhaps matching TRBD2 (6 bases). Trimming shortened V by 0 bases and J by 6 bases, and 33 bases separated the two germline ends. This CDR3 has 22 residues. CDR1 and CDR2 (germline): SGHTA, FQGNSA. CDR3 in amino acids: CASSLAPSRLENSPQSTNEQFF. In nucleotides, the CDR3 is TGTGCCAGCAGCTTAGCCCCCTCCCGACTAGAGAACTCGCCACAGTCAACCAATGAGCAGTTCTTC.

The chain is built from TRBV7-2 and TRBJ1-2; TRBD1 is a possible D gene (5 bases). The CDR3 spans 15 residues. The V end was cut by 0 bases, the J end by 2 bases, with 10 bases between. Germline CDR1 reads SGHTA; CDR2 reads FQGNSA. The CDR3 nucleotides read TGTGCCAGCAGCTTAGCGGGGGGGGACAACTATGGCTACACCTTC. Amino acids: CASSLAGGDNYGYTF. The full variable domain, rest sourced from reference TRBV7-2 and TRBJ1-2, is GAGVSQSPSNKVTEKGKDVELRCDPISGHTALYWYRQSLGQGLEFLIYFQGNSAPDKSGLPSDRFSAERTGGSVSTLTIQRTQQEDSAVYLCASSLAGGDNYGYTFGSGTRLTVV.

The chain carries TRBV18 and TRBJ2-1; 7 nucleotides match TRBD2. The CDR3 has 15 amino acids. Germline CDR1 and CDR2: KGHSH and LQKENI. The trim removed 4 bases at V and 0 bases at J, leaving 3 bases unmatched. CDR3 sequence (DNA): TGTGCCAGCTCACTTAGCGGGTCCTCCTACAATGAGCAGTTCTTC. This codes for CASSLSGSSYNEQFF.

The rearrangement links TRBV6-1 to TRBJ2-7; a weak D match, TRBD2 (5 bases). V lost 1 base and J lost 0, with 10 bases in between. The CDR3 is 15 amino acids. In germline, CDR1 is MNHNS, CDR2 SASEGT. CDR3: CASSEVGSVSYEQYF. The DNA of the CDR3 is TGTGCCAGCAGTGAAGTAGGTAGCGTCTCCTACGAGCAGTACTTC.

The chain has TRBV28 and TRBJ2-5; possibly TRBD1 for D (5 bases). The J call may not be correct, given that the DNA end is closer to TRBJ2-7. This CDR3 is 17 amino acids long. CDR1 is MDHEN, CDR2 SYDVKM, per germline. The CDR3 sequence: CASSLQKRGRSSYEQYF. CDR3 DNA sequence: TGTGCCAGCAGTTTGCAGAAAAGGGGCAGGAGCTCCTACGAGCAGTACTTC.

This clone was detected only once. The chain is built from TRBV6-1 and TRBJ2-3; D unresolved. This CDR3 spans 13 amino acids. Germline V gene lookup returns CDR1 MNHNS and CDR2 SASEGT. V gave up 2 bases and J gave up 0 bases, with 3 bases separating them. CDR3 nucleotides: TGTGCCAGCAGTGAACTAAGCACAGATACGCAGTATTTT. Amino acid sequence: CASSELSTDTQYF.

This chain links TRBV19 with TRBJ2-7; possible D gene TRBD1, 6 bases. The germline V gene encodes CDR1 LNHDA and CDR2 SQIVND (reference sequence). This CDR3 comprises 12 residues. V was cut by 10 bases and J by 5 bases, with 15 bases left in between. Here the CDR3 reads CATTGFRNEQYF. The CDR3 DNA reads TGTGCCACCACAGGGTTTCGGAACGAGCAGTACTTC.

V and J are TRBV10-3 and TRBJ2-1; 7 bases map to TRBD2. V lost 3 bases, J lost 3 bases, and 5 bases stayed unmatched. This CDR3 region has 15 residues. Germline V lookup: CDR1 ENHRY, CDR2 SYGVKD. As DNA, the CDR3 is TGTGCCATCAGTGAAAGGGAGGGCGTCTACAATGAGCAGTTCTTC. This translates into CAISEREGVYNEQFF.

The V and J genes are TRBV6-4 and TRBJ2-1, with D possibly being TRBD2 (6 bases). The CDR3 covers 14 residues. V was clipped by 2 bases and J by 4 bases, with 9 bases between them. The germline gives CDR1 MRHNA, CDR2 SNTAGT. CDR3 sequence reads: CASSDGTPYNEQFF. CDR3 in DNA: TGTGCCAGCAGTGACGGGACTCCTTACAATGAGCAGTTCTTC.

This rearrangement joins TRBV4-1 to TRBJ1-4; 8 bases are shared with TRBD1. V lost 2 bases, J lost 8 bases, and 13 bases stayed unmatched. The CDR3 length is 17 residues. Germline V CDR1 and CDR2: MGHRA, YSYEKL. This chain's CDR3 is CASSQSRMNRGWEKLFF. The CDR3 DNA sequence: TGCGCCAGCAGCCAATCACGGATGAACAGGGGGTGGGAAAAACTGTTTTTT.

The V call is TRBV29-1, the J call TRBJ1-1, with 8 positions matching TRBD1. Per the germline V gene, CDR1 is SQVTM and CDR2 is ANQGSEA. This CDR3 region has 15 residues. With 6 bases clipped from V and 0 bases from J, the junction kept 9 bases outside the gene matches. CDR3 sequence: CSVRSPGQVNTEAFF. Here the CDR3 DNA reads TGCAGCGTCCGGTCCCCGGGACAGGTGAACACTGAAGCTTTCTTT. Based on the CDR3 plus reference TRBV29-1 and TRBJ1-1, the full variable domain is SAVISQKPSRDICQRGTSLTIQCQVDSQVTMMFWYRQQPGQSLTLIATANQGSEATYESGFVIDKFPISRPNLTFSTLTVSNMSPEDSSIYLCSVRSPGQVNTEAFFGQGTRLTVV.

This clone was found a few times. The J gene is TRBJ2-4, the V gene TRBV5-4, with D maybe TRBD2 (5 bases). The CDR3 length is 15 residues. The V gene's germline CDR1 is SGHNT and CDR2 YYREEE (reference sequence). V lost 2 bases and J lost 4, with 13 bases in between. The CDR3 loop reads CASSLDGSAKNIQYF. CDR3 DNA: TGTGCCAGCAGCTTAGATGGTAGCGCAAAAAACATTCAGTACTTC.

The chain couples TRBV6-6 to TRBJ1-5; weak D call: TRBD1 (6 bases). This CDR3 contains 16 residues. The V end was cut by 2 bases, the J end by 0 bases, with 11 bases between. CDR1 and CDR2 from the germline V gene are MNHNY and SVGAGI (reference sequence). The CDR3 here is CASSYRGGGSNQPQHF. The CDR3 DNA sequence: TGTGCCAGCAGTTACCGAGGGGGGGGTAGCAATCAGCCCCAGCATTTT.

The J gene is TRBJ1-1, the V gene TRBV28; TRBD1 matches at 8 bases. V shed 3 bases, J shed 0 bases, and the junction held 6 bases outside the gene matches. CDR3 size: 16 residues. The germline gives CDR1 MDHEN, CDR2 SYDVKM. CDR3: CASSFGRGLMNTEAFF. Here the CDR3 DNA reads TGTGCCAGCAGTTTCGGCAGGGGGCTAATGAACACTGAAGCTTTCTTT.

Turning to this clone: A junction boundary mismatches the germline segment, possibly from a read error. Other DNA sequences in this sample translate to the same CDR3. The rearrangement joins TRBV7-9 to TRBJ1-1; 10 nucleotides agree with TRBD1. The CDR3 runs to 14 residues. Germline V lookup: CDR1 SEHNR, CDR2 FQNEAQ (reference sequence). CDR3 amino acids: CAIKKGQGNTEAFF. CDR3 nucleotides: TGTGCCATCAAAAAGGGACAGGGGAACACTGAAGCTTTTTTT. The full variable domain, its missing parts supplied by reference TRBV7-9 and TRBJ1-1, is DTGVSQNPRHKITKRGQNVTFRCDPISEHNRLYWYRQTLGQGPEFLTYFQNEAQLEKSRLLSDRFSAERPKGSFSTLEIQRTEQGDSAMYLCAIKKGQGNTEAFFGQGTRLTVV.

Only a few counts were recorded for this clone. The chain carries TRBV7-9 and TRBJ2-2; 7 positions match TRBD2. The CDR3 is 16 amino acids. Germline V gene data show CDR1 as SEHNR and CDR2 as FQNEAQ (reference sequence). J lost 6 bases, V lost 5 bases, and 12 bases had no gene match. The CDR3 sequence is CASSPGGGRVAGELFF. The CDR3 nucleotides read TGTGCCAGCAGCCCCGGCGGGGGACGGGTCGCCGGGGAGCTGTTTTTT. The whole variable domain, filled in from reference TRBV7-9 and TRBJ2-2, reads DTGVSQNPRHKITKRGQNVTFRCDPISEHNRLYWYRQTLGQGPEFLTYFQNEAQLEKSRLLSDRFSAERPKGSFSTLEIQRTEQGDSAMYLCASSPGGGRVAGELFFGEGSRLTVL.

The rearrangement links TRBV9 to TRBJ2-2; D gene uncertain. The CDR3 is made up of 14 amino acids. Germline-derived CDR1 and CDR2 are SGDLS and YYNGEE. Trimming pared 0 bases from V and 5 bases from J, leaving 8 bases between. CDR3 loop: CASSVVDTTGELFF. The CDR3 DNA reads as TGTGCCAGCAGCGTAGTTGACACGACCGGGGAGCTGTTTTTT.

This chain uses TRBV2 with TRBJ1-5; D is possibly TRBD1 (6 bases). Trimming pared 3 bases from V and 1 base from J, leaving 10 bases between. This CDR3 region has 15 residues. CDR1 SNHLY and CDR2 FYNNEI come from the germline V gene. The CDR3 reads CASSEQGFSNQPQHF. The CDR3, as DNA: TGTGCCAGCAGTGAGCAGGGGTTCAGCAATCAGCCCCAGCATTTT. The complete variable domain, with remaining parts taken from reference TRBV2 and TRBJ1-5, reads EPEVTQTPSHQVTQMGQEVILRCVPISNHLYFYWYRQILGQKVEFLVSFYNNEISEKSEIFDDQFSVERPDGSNFTLKIRSTKLEDSAMYFCASSEQGFSNQPQHFGDGTRLSIL.

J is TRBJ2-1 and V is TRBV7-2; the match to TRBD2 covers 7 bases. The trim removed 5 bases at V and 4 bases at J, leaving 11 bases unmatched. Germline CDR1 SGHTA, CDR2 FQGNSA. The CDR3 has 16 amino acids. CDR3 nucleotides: TGTGCCAGCAGCCTAGAGGGGTCTAGCGGATACAATGAGCAGTTCTTC. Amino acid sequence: CASSLEGSSGYNEQFF. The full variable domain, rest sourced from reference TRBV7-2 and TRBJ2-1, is GAGVSQSPSNKVTEKGKDVELRCDPISGHTALYWYRQSLGQGLEFLIYFQGNSAPDKSGLPSDRFSAERTGGSVSTLTIQRTQQEDSAVYLCASSLEGSSGYNEQFFGPGTRLTVL.

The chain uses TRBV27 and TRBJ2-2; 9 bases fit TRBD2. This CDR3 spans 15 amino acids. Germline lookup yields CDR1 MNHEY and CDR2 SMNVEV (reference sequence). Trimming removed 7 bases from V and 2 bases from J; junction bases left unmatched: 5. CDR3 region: CASTLGLANTGELFF. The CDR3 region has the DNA TGTGCCAGCACCTTGGGACTAGCCAACACCGGGGAGCTGTTTTTT.

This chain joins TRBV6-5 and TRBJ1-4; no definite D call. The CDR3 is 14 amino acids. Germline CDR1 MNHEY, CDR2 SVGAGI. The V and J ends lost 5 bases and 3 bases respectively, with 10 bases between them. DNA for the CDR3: TGTGCCAGCAGTCCGAGGGCAGCTAATGAAAAACTGTTTTTT. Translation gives CASSPRAANEKLFF.

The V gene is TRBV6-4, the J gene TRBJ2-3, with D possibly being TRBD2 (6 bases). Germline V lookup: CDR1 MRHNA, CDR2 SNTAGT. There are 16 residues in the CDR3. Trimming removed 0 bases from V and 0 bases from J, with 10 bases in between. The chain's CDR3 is CASSDSPSESTDTQYF. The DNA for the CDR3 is TGTGCCAGCAGTGACTCGCCTAGCGAGAGCACAGATACGCAGTATTTT.

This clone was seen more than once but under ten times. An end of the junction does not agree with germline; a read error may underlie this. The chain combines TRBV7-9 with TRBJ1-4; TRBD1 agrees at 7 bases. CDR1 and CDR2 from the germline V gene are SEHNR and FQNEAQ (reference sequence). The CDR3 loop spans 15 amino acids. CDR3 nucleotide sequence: TGTTCCAGCAGCTCCACAGGGGCGGGTAATGAAAAACTGTTTTTT. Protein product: CSSSSTGAGNEKLFF.

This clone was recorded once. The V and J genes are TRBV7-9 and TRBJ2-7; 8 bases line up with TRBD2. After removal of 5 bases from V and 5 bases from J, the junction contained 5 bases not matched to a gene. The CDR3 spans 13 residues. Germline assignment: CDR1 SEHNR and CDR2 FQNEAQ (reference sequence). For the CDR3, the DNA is TGTGCCAGCAGCGCGGGGGGCTATGACGAGCAGTACTTC. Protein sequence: CASSAGGYDEQYF.

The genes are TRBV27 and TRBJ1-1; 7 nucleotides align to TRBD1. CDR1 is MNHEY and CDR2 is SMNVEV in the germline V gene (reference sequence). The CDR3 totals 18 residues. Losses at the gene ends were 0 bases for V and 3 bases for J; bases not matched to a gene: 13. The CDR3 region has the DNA TGTGCCAGCAGTTTATCATGGAGGGGGCCCCCTTATGACACTGAAGCTTTCTTT. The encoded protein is CASSLSWRGPPYDTEAFF.

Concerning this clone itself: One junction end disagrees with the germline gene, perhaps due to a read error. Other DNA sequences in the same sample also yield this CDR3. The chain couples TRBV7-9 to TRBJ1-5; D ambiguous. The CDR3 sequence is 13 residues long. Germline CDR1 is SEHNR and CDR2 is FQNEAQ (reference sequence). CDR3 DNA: TGTTCCAGCAGCTTAGGCAGTAATCAGCCCCAGCATTTT. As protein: CSSSLGSNQPQHF.